These 13 T cell receptor beta chains were sequenced from one sample in a study of read filtering for tumor transcriptome and immune sequencing. From around 0.4 ug of RNA, a library with molecular barcoded alpha/delta and beta/gamma adaptors was made. TCRdb re-derived calls from the reads in MiXCR, one entry per CDR3 protein. Of over 25,000 distinct CDR3 sequences listed, roughly 14% were seen once; the top ten hold roughly two fifths. The source material was a population of CD138-negative cells sorted from bone marrow. These receptor sequences come from a donor at least 40 years old with multiple myeloma.

The table lists this clonotype with many counts. The chain is built from TRBV27 and TRBJ2-2, with 10 bases aligning to TRBD1. Germline assignment: CDR1 MNHEY and CDR2 SMNVEV (reference sequence). Trimming at V came to 3 bases and at J to 5 bases, leaving 6 bases not matched to a gene. The CDR3 has 16 amino acids. DNA of the CDR3: TGTGCCAGCAGTTTGCCGGGGACAGGGGAAACCGGGGAGCTGTTTTTT. Translation gives CASSLPGTGETGELFF.

Note on this clonotype: A far bigger clonotype differs at one base, so this is likely a read error. The rearrangement uses TRBV20-1 and TRBJ1-4; D is perhaps TRBD1 (5 bases). CDR1 and CDR2 from the germline V gene are DFQATT and SNEGSKA (reference sequence). The CDR3 is made up of 14 amino acids. The CDR3 is CSAQGLTLSDTKYF. In DNA, the CDR3 is TGCAGTGCTCAGGGTCTGACCCTCTCAGATACGAAGTATTTT.

This clonotype was observed a few times. V gene TRBV9 combines with J gene TRBJ2-2; 11 nucleotides align to TRBD2. V was pared by 4 bases and J by 4 bases, with 3 bases of the junction left unmatched. The germline CDR1 and CDR2 sequences are SGDLS and YYNGEE. This CDR3 comprises 15 residues. The chain's CDR3 is CASSITSGSTGELFF. CDR3 sequence (DNA): TGTGCCAGCAGCATTACTAGCGGGAGCACCGGGGAGCTGTTTTTT.

A few counts support this clonotype. This may arise from a read error, as a much more abundant clone is one base away. The V gene is TRBV27, the J gene TRBJ2-1; 9 bases are shared with TRBD2. The J segment lost 3 bases and the V segment lost 4 bases, leaving 4 bases of the junction unmatched. Germline values: CDR1 MNHEY, CDR2 SMNVEV (reference sequence). CDR3 length: 15 residues. The CDR3 reads CASSSGLANYNEQFF. DNA of the CDR3: TGTGCCAGCAGTTCAGGACTAGCGAACTACAATGAGCAGTTCTTC.

This clonotype was counted ten times or more. The CDR3 DNA sequence: TGTGCCAGTAGTATCGGGACAGCTGGAAACACCATATATTTT. Its translation: CASSIGTAGNTIYF. The chain combines TRBV19 with TRBJ1-3, with 7 bases identical to TRBD1. After removal of 3 bases from V and 2 bases from J, the junction contained 1 base not matched to a gene. This CDR3 spans 14 amino acids. CDR1 and CDR2 from the germline V gene are LNHDA and SQIVND (reference sequence).

This clonotype showed up many times. This chain joins TRBV19 and TRBJ1-1; D is uncertain. Germline V gives CDR1 LNHDA, CDR2 SQIVND (reference sequence). V lost 6 bases and J 0 bases, leaving 11 bases between the germline ends. CDR3 length: 14 residues. CDR3 protein: CASRERHMNTEAFF. The CDR3 nucleotides are TGTGCCAGTAGGGAGAGACACATGAACACTGAAGCTTTCTTT.

This clonotype was observed a handful of times. A read error is possible here, since a much larger clone lies one base away. The chain employs TRBV30 and TRBJ1-4, with 8 bases identical to TRBD1. Germline V gives CDR1 GTSNPN, CDR2 SVGIG (reference sequence). The CDR3 runs 14 residues. Here the CDR3 DNA reads TGTGCCGGAGGACAGGGCGCAACTGATGAAAAACTGTTTTTT. Residues: CAGGQGATDEKLFF.

Comments on this clonotype: This likely came from a read error, as a far larger clone is one base away. The chain employs TRBV6-2 or TRBV6-3 and TRBJ1-5; TRBD1 might be the D (5 bases). Germline CDR1 reads MNHEY; CDR2 reads SVGEGT. This CDR3 comprises 15 residues. V was trimmed by 6 bases and J by 1 base, leaving 13 bases between them. The chain's CDR3 is CASRGTAWSNQPQHF. The CDR3 DNA follows: TGTGCCAGCAGGGGGACGGCTTGGAGCAATCAGCCCCAGCATTTT.

This clonotype was observed at least ten times. This chain links TRBV29-1 with TRBJ2-3; TRBD2 might be the D (6 bases). Germline V lookup: CDR1 SQVTM, CDR2 ANQGSEA. V was pared by 5 bases and J by 0 bases, with 12 bases between. This CDR3 is 14 amino acids long. The chain's CDR3 is CSVSSVSSTDTQYF. Here the CDR3 DNA reads TGCAGCGTTTCTAGCGTTTCTAGCACAGATACGCAGTATTTT.

This clonotype was observed many times. This chain links TRBV19 with TRBJ1-5, with 7 bases identical to TRBD1. CDR1 LNHDA and CDR2 SQIVND come from the germline V gene (reference sequence). The junction had 10 bases not matched to a gene; V was cut back by 1 base and J by 4 bases. The CDR3 runs 17 residues. CDR3 amino acids: CASSIGRGHGGNQPQHF. CDR3 in DNA: TGTGCCAGTAGTATAGGAAGGGGGCATGGTGGTAATCAGCCCCAGCATTTT.

This clonotype was seen ten or more times. V gene TRBV20-1 combines with J gene TRBJ2-3, with 13 bases that match TRBD2. The CDR3 sequence is 16 residues long. The germline gives CDR1 DFQATT, CDR2 SNEGSKA (reference sequence). The ends lost 2 bases at V and 5 bases at J; junction bases unmatched: 7. The CDR3: CSARPNGLAGVDTQYF. CDR3 in DNA: TGCAGTGCTAGACCTAACGGACTAGCGGGAGTAGATACGCAGTATTTT.

The sample holds many counts of this clonotype. The gene calls are TRBV23-1 and TRBJ2-1; tentatively, D is TRBD1 (5 bases). TRBV23-1 is annotated as an ORF whose role is uncertain. V lost 4 bases and J lost 4, with 8 bases in between. This CDR3 is 13 amino acids long. CDR3 DNA sequence: TGCGCCAGCAGTCCGACAGTGTACAATGAGCAGTTCTTC. Protein product: CASSPTVYNEQFF.

This clonotype was picked up a small number of times. This may be a read error, as it is one base from a much larger clone. The rearrangement joins TRBV7-9 to TRBJ2-1; either TRBD1 or TRBD2 may supply D (6 bases each). Trimming stripped 8 bases from V and 11 bases from J, with 19 bases between. The V gene's germline CDR1 is SEHNR and CDR2 FQNEAQ (reference sequence). The CDR3 is 13 residues long. The CDR3 nucleotides are TGTGCCAGCTCCCTCGCTAGGGGGGATAAGCAGTTCTTC. It is translated as CASSLARGDKQFF.